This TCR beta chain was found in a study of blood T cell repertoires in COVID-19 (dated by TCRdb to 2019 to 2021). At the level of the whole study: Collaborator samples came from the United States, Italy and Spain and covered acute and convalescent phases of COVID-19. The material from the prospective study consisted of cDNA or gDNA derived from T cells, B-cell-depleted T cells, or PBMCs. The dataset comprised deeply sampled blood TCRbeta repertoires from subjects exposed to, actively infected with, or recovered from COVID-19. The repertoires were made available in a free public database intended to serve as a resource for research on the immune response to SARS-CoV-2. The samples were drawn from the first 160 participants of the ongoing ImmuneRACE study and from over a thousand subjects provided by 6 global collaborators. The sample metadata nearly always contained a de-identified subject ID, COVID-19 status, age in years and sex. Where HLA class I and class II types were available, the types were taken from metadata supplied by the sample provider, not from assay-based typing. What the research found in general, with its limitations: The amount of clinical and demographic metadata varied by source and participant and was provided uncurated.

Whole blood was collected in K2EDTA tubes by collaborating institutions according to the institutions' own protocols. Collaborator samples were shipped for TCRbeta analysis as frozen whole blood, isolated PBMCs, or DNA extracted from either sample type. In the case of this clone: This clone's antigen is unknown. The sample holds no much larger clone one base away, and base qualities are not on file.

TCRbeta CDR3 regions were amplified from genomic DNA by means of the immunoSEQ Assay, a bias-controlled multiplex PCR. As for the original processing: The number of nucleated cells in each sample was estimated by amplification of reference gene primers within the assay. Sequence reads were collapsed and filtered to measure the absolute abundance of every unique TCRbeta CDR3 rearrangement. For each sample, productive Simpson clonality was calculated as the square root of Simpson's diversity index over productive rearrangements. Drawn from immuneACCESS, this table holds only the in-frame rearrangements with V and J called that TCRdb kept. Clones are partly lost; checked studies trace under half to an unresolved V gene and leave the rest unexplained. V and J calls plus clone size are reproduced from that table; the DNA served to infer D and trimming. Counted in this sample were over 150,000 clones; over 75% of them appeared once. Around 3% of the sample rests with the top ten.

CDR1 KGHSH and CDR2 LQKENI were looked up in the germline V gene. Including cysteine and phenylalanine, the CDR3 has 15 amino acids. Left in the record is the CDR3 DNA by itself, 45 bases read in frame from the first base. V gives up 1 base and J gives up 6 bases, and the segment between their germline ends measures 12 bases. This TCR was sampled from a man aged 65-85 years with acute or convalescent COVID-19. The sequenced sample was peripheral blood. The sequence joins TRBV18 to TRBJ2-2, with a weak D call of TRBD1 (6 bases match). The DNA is TGTGCCAGCTCACCACGTGGGACACTCCCCGGGGAGCTGTTTTTT. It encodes CASSPRGTLPGELFF.